What follows are 29 T cell receptor beta chains derived from one specimen sequenced in a study of blood T cells in healthy people across ages (dated by TCRdb to 2013 to 2016). Library prep was done by 5' RACE. This sample was sequenced with an Illumina HiSeq 2500. A second roughly 7 to 12 cycle PCR used a sample-barcoded 5' primer and a J-beta primer mix. Through fastp at Q25 and MiXCR, TCRdb rebuilt clones from the public reads, retaining in-frame beta chains. Every CDR3 protein is listed once, alongside the most common genes and DNA of its rows. The sample table lists around 1,500,000 distinct CDR3 sequences, roughly 30% of them with a count of one. 7.7% of the sample comes from the top ten. The sequenced sample was blood. The receptors originated from a woman aged 25 to 39 in good health.

The chain has TRBV5-1 and TRBJ2-1, with no clear D. The germline CDR1 and CDR2 sequences are SGHRS and YFSETQ. V was shortened by 4 bases and J by 4 bases, with 18 bases between the two germline ends. This CDR3 contains 16 residues. The chain's CDR3 is CASSAVPTSGYNEQFF. For the CDR3, the DNA is TGCGCCAGCAGCGCGGTCCCGACCTCCGGTTACAATGAGCAGTTCTTC.

This clonotype showed up just a few times. The J gene is TRBJ2-7, the V gene TRBV10-3; no firm D call. The germline V gene encodes CDR1 ENHRY and CDR2 SYGVKD. Trimming left V 2 bases short and J 2 bases short, with 10 bases between. There are 14 residues in the CDR3. CDR3 sequence: CAISEPILTYEQYF. The CDR3, as DNA: TGTGCCATCAGTGAGCCTATCTTAACCTACGAGCAGTACTTC.

V is TRBV5-1 and J is TRBJ2-3, with D perhaps matching TRBD1 or TRBD2 (6 bases each). Germline assignment: CDR1 SGHRS and CDR2 YFSETQ. V was shortened by 1 base and J by 6 bases, with 18 bases between the two germline ends. The CDR3 has 16 residues. This CDR3 reads CASSLLGGGTRDTQYF. CDR3 in DNA: TGCGCCAGCAGCTTGCTGGGGGGCGGGACGAGGGATACGCAGTATTTT.

The genes are TRBV24-1 and TRBJ1-5; D unresolved. The CDR3 is 13 amino acids. Looked up from germline, CDR1 is KGHDR and CDR2 is SFDVKD. V was trimmed by 7 bases and J by 7 bases, leaving 13 bases between them. The CDR3 DNA reads as TGTGCCACCAGCGGGATCTCGGGGCAGCCCCAGCATTTT. This gives the protein CATSGISGQPQHF.

This rearrangement joins TRBV20-1 to TRBJ2-5, with 9 bases that match TRBD2. This CDR3 comprises 15 residues. V dropped 0 bases and J dropped 11; count of bases not matched to a gene: 13. Germline values: CDR1 DFQATT, CDR2 SNEGSKA (reference sequence). CDR3 in DNA: TGCAGTGCTAGAGATCGTGTAGCGGGGGTGGTGGAGCAGTACTTC. Protein product: CSARDRVAGVVEQYF.

V usage is TRBV2 and J usage is TRBJ1-1; 9 positions agree with TRBD1. The trim removed 7 bases at V and 7 bases at J, leaving 10 bases unmatched. From germline, CDR1 is SNHLY and CDR2 FYNNEI. CDR3 length: 14 amino acids. The CDR3 here is CASTTGQGTDEAFF. Written as DNA, the CDR3 is TGTGCCAGCACCACGGGACAGGGCACAGATGAAGCTTTCTTT.

In its sample, this clonotype was seen a few times. The rearrangement joins TRBV9 to TRBJ1-1, with D maybe TRBD1 (6 bases). The germline gives CDR1 SGDLS, CDR2 YYNGEE. The CDR3 runs 15 residues. Trimming took 0 bases from V and 1 from J, leaving 10 bases between them. CDR3 amino acids: CASSVGGGQNTEAFF. Here the CDR3 DNA reads TGTGCCAGCAGCGTAGGCGGGGGCCAGAACACTGAAGCTTTCTTT.

This clonotype turned up a few times. V is TRBV28 and J is TRBJ1-1; possibly TRBD1 for D (5 bases). V gave up 8 bases and J gave up 8 bases, with 15 bases separating them. CDR1 and CDR2 (germline): MDHEN, SYDVKM. CDR3 length equals 12 residues. The CDR3 is CASEKWGREAFF. CDR3 nucleotide sequence: TGTGCCAGCGAAAAATGGGGCAGGGAAGCTTTCTTT.

This clonotype has more than one count but fewer than ten. The gene calls are TRBV6-6 and TRBJ1-2; tentatively, D is TRBD1 (5 bases). This CDR3 spans 13 amino acids. V lost 7 bases to trimming and J lost 2 bases, with 11 bases between them. Germline lookup yields CDR1 MNHNY and CDR2 SVGAGI (reference sequence). The chain's CDR3 is CASIGGENYGYTF. CDR3 sequence (DNA): TGTGCCAGCATCGGGGGTGAGAACTATGGCTACACCTTC.

This clonotype was found a few times. The chain carries TRBV15 and TRBJ1-2; D perhaps matches TRBD1 (6 bases). Trimming shortened V by 8 bases and J by 3 bases, and 16 bases separated the two germline ends. CDR1 and CDR2 (germline): LNHNV, YYDKDF (reference sequence). This CDR3 spans 14 amino acids. CDR3 amino acids: CATSHAGEDYGYTF. The CDR3 nucleotides are TGTGCCACCTCTCATGCAGGGGAGGACTATGGCTACACCTTC.

The chain has TRBV11-2 and TRBJ2-3; 11 nucleotides match TRBD2. CDR3 size: 14 residues. Germline V gives CDR1 SGHAT, CDR2 FQNNGV. V shed 6 bases and J 7 bases; nucleotides not matched to a gene: 6. CDR3 protein: CASRPSGGKYTQYF. In DNA, the CDR3 is TGTGCCAGCAGGCCTAGCGGGGGGAAATATACGCAGTATTTT. The full variable domain, its missing parts supplied by reference TRBV11-2 and TRBJ2-3, is EAGVAQSPRYKIIEKRQSVAFWCNPISGHATLYWYQQILGQGPKLLIQFQNNGVVDDSQLPKDRFSAERLKGVDSTLKIQPAKLEDSAVYLCASRPSGGKYTQYFGPGTRLTVL.

The chain recombines TRBV20-1 with TRBJ2-7; D call uncertain. V lost 3 bases to trimming and J lost 6 bases, with 18 bases between them. Germline CDR1 DFQATT, CDR2 SNEGSKA (reference sequence). This CDR3 is built from 14 residues. DNA of the CDR3: TGCAGTGCTAGCGCTGTGGAACCCCCCTGCGAGCAGTACTTC. It encodes CSASAVEPPCEQYF.

This chain connects TRBV5-1 to TRBJ2-5; D gene uncertain. Germline CDR1 reads SGHRS; CDR2 reads YFSETQ. This CDR3 is built from 15 residues. Between the trimmed V and J ends, which lost 4 bases and 4 bases, there was a span of 17 bases. In DNA, the CDR3 is TGCGCCAGCAGCCCCTTTGCCCCCCCGGGAGAGACCCAGTACTTC. Residues: CASSPFAPPGETQYF.

This clonotype was detected a few times. The rearrangement uses TRBV12-5 and TRBJ2-7; 12 positions agree with TRBD1. Per the germline V gene, CDR1 is LGHNT and CDR2 is FRNRAP. The trim removed 1 base at V and 6 bases at J, leaving 10 bases unmatched. This CDR3 spans 17 amino acids. CDR3 coding DNA: TGTGCTAGTGGTTTGGACTCACCCCGGGACAGGGGGCGCGAGCAGTACTTC. Its translation: CASGLDSPRDRGREQYF.

This clonotype was seen a handful of times. The V gene is TRBV6-6, the J gene TRBJ2-3; 10 bases map to TRBD2. V shed 2 bases, J shed 2 bases, and the junction held 7 bases outside the gene matches. The CDR3 is 17 residues long. The germline V gene encodes CDR1 MNHNY and CDR2 SVGAGI (reference sequence). The DNA for the CDR3 is TGTGCCAGCAGTTACCCCTTTAGCGGGGGGCCCACAGATACGCAGTATTTT. As protein: CASSYPFSGGPTDTQYF.

The chain uses TRBV27 and TRBJ1-2; the match to TRBD1 covers 8 bases. V was pared by 3 bases and J by 8 bases, with 8 bases of the junction left unmatched. This CDR3 contains 14 residues. Germline loops: CDR1 MNHEY, CDR2 SMNVEV (reference sequence). CDR3 in DNA: TGTGCCAGCAGTTTGGCGGACAGGGAGGAAGGCTACACCTTC. Translating it yields CASSLADREEGYTF.

The chain has TRBV15 and TRBJ2-7; no clear D. This CDR3 comprises 14 residues. V lost 3 bases and J 1 base, leaving 10 bases between the germline ends. CDR1 and CDR2 from the germline V gene are LNHNV and YYDKDF (reference sequence). CDR3 loop: CATSRATPSYEQYF. CDR3 nucleotides: TGTGCCACCAGCAGGGCGACTCCTTCCTACGAGCAGTACTTC. Filled out from reference TRBV15 and TRBJ2-7, the complete variable domain reads DAMVIQNPRYQVTQFGKPVTLSCSQTLNHNVMYWYQQKSSQAPKLLFHYYDKDFNNEADTPDNFQSRRPNTSFCFLDIRSPGLGDTAMYLCATSRATPSYEQYFGPGTRLTVT.

With respect to this clonotype: This may be a read error: a much more frequent sequence differs by one nucleotide. The chain recombines TRBV20-1 with TRBJ2-5; the D is unclear. The J call may be in error: the DNA end matches TRBJ2-7 better. Germline assignment: CDR1 DFQATT and CDR2 SNEGSKA (reference sequence). The length of the CDR3 is 14 residues. CDR3 sequence reads: CSARVAEQPCEQYF. The CDR3 DNA reads as TGCAGTGCTAGAGTCGCGGAACAACCCTGCGAGCAGTACTTC.

This clonotype appeared many times. The chain is built from TRBV28 and TRBJ2-5, with D maybe TRBD1 (6 bases). Germline CDR1 and CDR2: MDHEN and SYDVKM. Trimming left V 6 bases short and J 4 bases short, with 15 bases between. The CDR3 contains 14 residues. Written as DNA, the CDR3 is TGTGCCAGCAGAAGAGACAGGCCGGCAGAGACCCAGTACTTC. Protein product: CASRRDRPAETQYF.

The chain couples TRBV9 to TRBJ2-5; either TRBD1 or TRBD2 may supply D (5 bases each). This CDR3 is built from 15 residues. With 0 bases removed from V and 5 bases from J, the gap between germline ends came to 14 bases. The germline V gene has CDR1 SGDLS and CDR2 YYNGEE. Written as DNA, the CDR3 is TGTGCCAGCAGCGTAGATGCAGGGACGGGCGAGACCCAGTACTTC. Its protein is CASSVDAGTGETQYF.

The chain links TRBV4-2 to TRBJ1-5; no clear D gene. Between the trimmed V and J ends, which lost 0 bases and 8 bases, there was a span of 14 bases. The length of the CDR3 is 15 residues. Per germline, CDR1 LGHNA and CDR2 YNFKEQ. The CDR3 loop reads CASSQDRDRREPQHF. The DNA for the CDR3 is TGTGCCAGCAGCCAAGATCGGGATCGGCGGGAGCCCCAGCATTTT.

This clonotype was counted many times. The rearrangement joins TRBV20-1 to TRBJ1-2, with 7 nucleotides matching TRBD1. Germline V gives CDR1 DFQATT, CDR2 SNEGSKA (reference sequence). After removal of 5 bases from V and 4 bases from J, the junction contained 4 bases not matched to a gene. This CDR3 is 12 amino acids long. The CDR3 loop reads CSALDRVYGYTF. In DNA, the CDR3 is TGCAGTGCTCTAGACAGGGTCTATGGCTACACCTTC.

The table lists this clonotype with many counts. This chain connects TRBV7-2 to TRBJ2-7; 9 bases align to TRBD1. After removal of 5 bases from V and 5 bases from J, the junction contained 13 bases not matched to a gene. The CDR3 totals 16 residues. CDR1 and CDR2 (germline): SGHTA, FQGNSA. CDR3 residues: CASSRAPGQGKDEQYF. The CDR3 DNA reads TGTGCCAGCAGCCGCGCCCCCGGACAGGGGAAGGACGAGCAGTACTTC.

This clonotype was seen only a few times. The gene calls are TRBV27 and TRBJ1-3; D is perhaps TRBD1 (5 bases). In germline, CDR1 is MNHEY, CDR2 SMNVEV (reference sequence). The CDR3 has 16 residues. Trimming pared 5 bases from V and 0 bases from J, leaving 14 bases between. CDR3 DNA: TGTGCCAGCAGTGAGTCAGGGCCATACTCTGGAAACACCATATATTTT. Translating gives CASSESGPYSGNTIYF.

This clonotype was counted only a few times. The rearrangement uses TRBV20-1 and TRBJ2-3, with D possibly TRBD1 on 5 matching bases. This CDR3 has 12 amino acids. The germline gives CDR1 DFQATT, CDR2 SNEGSKA (reference sequence). Trimming took 5 bases from V and 4 from J, leaving 10 bases between them. The DNA of the CDR3 is TGCAGTGCTGCGAGCAGGGCAGATACGCAGTATTTT. It codes for CSAASRADTQYF.

Concerning this clonotype: A much larger clone is a single base away; this may be a read error. The chain employs TRBV28 and TRBJ2-5; D gene ambiguous. The J call could be wrong; TRBJ2-7 is a better fit for the DNA end. The CDR3 is 14 amino acids. Germline CDR1 and CDR2: MDHEN and SYDVKM. In nucleotides, the CDR3 is TGTGCCAGCAGGCTATTCGGGTTAGCCTACGAGCAGTACTTC. This translates into CASRLFGLAYEQYF.

This clonotype was detected once. The V gene is TRBV2, the J gene TRBJ2-3; no clear D. V lost 6 bases, J lost 6 bases, and 7 bases lay in between. Germline V gene lookup returns CDR1 SNHLY and CDR2 FYNNEI. This CDR3 region has 11 residues. The CDR3 sequence: CASRSSDTQYF. Here the CDR3 DNA reads TGTGCCAGCAGATCCAGCGATACGCAGTATTTT.

This clonotype was seen only a few times. The junction does not match germline at one end; this may be a read error. The chain carries TRBV6-4 and TRBJ2-2; TRBD1 aligns across 9 bases. The CDR3 extends over 16 amino acids. Germline-derived CDR1 and CDR2 are MRHNA and SNTAGT. CDR3 sequence (DNA): TGTGCCAGCAGTGAAGTCGGGACAGGGAACACCGGAGAGCTGTTTTTT. It codes for CASSEVGTGNTGELFF.

The table lists this clonotype with a few counts. The V gene is TRBV5-1, the J gene TRBJ1-2; 9 bases are a match to TRBD1. This CDR3 is 15 amino acids long. CDR1 and CDR2 from the germline V gene are SGHRS and YFSETQ. Losses at the gene ends were 4 bases for V and 6 bases for J; bases not matched to a gene: 10. The CDR3 region is CASSPRDRVYDGYTF. Here the CDR3 DNA reads TGCGCCAGCAGCCCCCGGGACAGGGTGTATGATGGCTACACCTTC.